A selection of T cell receptor beta chains follows, all from one sample in a study of cytomegalovirus exposure and HLA in healthy donors. The table came from immunoSEQ multiplex PCR; TCRdb's copy has only in-frame clones and leaves some out. Altogether about 94,000 clones are present, around 66% being singletons, with the ten largest covering 3% to 4%. The sequenced material came from PBMCs. The receptor source for this set is a man aged 25-45 years in good health and CMV-seronegative. The CDR3 runs from the conserved cysteine through the conserved F or W. The D gene is left open where the match is weak. Expanded clones get a size class; other rows say once, few or many, or leave the size out.

j_call: TRBJ1-4
v_call: TRBV7-9
clone_size: .
d_call: TRBD1
cdr3_nt: TGTGCCAGCAGCTCCTCCGGGACAGGCGCAACTAATGAAAAACTGTTTTTT
cdr3_aa: CASSSSGTGATNEKLFF

j_call: TRBJ2-5
v_call: TRBV4-2
clone_size: once
d_call: .
cdr3_nt: TGTGCCAGCAGCCACGGGACAAGTCCGCAAGAGACCCAGTACTTC
cdr3_aa: CASSHGTSPQETQYF

j_call: TRBJ2-5
v_call: TRBV9
clone_size: .
d_call: .
cdr3_nt: TGTGCCAGCAGCACCCGAGGCGGAGAGACCCAGTACTTC
cdr3_aa: CASSTRGGETQYF

j_call: TRBJ2-7
v_call: TRBV13
clone_size: .
d_call: TRBD2
cdr3_nt: TGTGCCAGCAGCCGGACTAGCGGGGCCCACTACGAGCAGTACTTC
cdr3_aa: CASSRTSGAHYEQYF

j_call: TRBJ1-5
v_call: TRBV4-1
clone_size: .
d_call: .
cdr3_nt: TGCGCCAGCAGCCAAACAGGGCTCAGCAATCAGCCCCAGCATTTT
cdr3_aa: CASSQTGLSNQPQHF

j_call: TRBJ2-1
v_call: TRBV4-3
clone_size: .
d_call: TRBD2
cdr3_nt: TGCGCCAGCAGCCCCCCTTCCTGGGAGGGGAACTCCTACAATGAGCAGTTCTTC
cdr3_aa: CASSPPSWEGNSYNEQFF

j_call: TRBJ2-2
v_call: TRBV10-1
clone_size: few
d_call: .
cdr3_nt: TGCGCCAGCAGTGAGTCGGGGATTAGCGAGATTTCGAACACCGGGGAGCTGTTTTTT
cdr3_aa: CASSESGISEISNTGELFF

j_call: TRBJ1-6
v_call: TRBV4-3
clone_size: .
d_call: .
cdr3_nt: TGCGCCAGCAGCCACCAAACAGGGTCGAATTCACCCCTCCACTTT
cdr3_aa: CASSHQTGSNSPLHF

j_call: TRBJ1-1
v_call: TRBV11-2
clone_size: .
d_call: TRBD1
cdr3_nt: TGTGCCAGCAGCCCGCAGACAGGGGTGAACACTGAAGCTTTCTTT
cdr3_aa: CASSPQTGVNTEAFF

j_call: TRBJ1-2
v_call: TRBV5-4
clone_size: .
d_call: TRBD1
cdr3_nt: TGTGCCAGCACCCCAGACAGGGGGCATGGCTACACCTTC
cdr3_aa: CASTPDRGHGYTF

j_call: TRBJ1-1
v_call: TRBV20-1
clone_size: .
d_call: .
cdr3_nt: TGCAGTGCTAGCTCAGGGGCGGGAGCTTTCTTT
cdr3_aa: CSASSGAGAFF

j_call: TRBJ2-7
v_call: TRBV7-3
clone_size: .
d_call: TRBD2
cdr3_nt: TGTGCCAGCAGCGCGAGCGGGGGACCCTACGAGCAGTACTTC
cdr3_aa: CASSASGGPYEQYF

j_call: TRBJ2-7
v_call: TRBV18
clone_size: .
d_call: .
cdr3_nt: TGTGCCAGCTCACCGGAGACAGTCTACGAGCAGTACTTC
cdr3_aa: CASSPETVYEQYF

j_call: TRBJ2-5
v_call: TRBV28
clone_size: .
d_call: .
cdr3_nt: TGTGCCAGCAGCCAAGGCGGTGGCATGCAGATCCAGTACTTC
cdr3_aa: CASSQGGGMQIQYF

j_call: TRBJ2-7
v_call: TRBV27
clone_size: few
d_call: .
cdr3_nt: TGTGCCAGCGCCACCACGGGAGATGGCTACGAGCAGTACTTC
cdr3_aa: CASATTGDGYEQYF

j_call: TRBJ1-2
v_call: TRBV5-1
clone_size: .
d_call: .
cdr3_nt: TGCGCCAGCAGCTCTGGGGGGGGCAACCACAATGTTGACACCTTC
cdr3_aa: CASSSGGGNHNVDTF

j_call: TRBJ2-7
v_call: TRBV21-1
clone_size: .
d_call: .
cdr3_nt: TGTGCCAGCAGCAAAATCTCACACGGGCGGGGGGGAACCTACGAGCAGTACTTC
cdr3_aa: CASSKISHGRGGTYEQYF

j_call: TRBJ2-7
v_call: TRBV13
clone_size: .
d_call: .
cdr3_nt: TGTGCCAGCAGCACTAGGACAGCCTCCTACGAGCAGTACTTC
cdr3_aa: CASSTRTASYEQYF

j_call: TRBJ2-5
v_call: TRBV7-2
clone_size: .
d_call: TRBD2
cdr3_nt: TGTGCCAGCAGCTTATGGGCGGGGGGATGGGAGACCCAGTACTTC
cdr3_aa: CASSLWAGGWETQYF

j_call: TRBJ2-7
v_call: TRBV11-1
clone_size: .
d_call: TRBD1
cdr3_nt: TGTGCCAGCAGCTTACAATGGACAGGGTTAGCTTACGAGCAGTACTTC
cdr3_aa: CASSLQWTGLAYEQYF

j_call: TRBJ1-1
v_call: TRBV6-5
clone_size: few
d_call: TRBD1
cdr3_nt: TGTGCCAGCAGTTCGGACAGGGAATCGGGAACTGAAGCTTTCTTT
cdr3_aa: CASSSDRESGTEAFF

j_call: TRBJ1-3
v_call: TRBV7-7
clone_size: once
d_call: .
cdr3_nt: TGTGCTAGCAGCCTAGGACAATCTGGAAACACCATATATTTT
cdr3_aa: CASSLGQSGNTIYF

j_call: TRBJ2-1
v_call: TRBV18
clone_size: .
d_call: TRBD1
cdr3_nt: TGTGCCAGCTCACCACTCGGACAGGCAAATGAGCAGTTCTTC
cdr3_aa: CASSPLGQANEQFF

j_call: TRBJ2-3
v_call: TRBV9
clone_size: .
d_call: .
cdr3_nt: TGTGCCAGCAGCGTACAAAACCAGGGGCGAGATACGCAGTATTTT
cdr3_aa: CASSVQNQGRDTQYF

j_call: TRBJ1-2
v_call: TRBV4-2
clone_size: .
d_call: TRBD1
cdr3_nt: TGTGCCAGCAGCCAAGATTTAGGGGGACAGATAGTCGATAACTATGGCTACACCTTC
cdr3_aa: CASSQDLGGQIVDNYGYTF

j_call: TRBJ1-3
v_call: TRBV11-2
clone_size: .
d_call: .
cdr3_nt: TGTGCCAGCAGCTTAGGGAGAGTTACTGGAAACACCATATATTTT
cdr3_aa: CASSLGRVTGNTIYF

j_call: TRBJ1-5
v_call: TRBV6-4
clone_size: few
d_call: .
cdr3_nt: TGTGCCAGCAGTGAGAGTAGCAATCAGCCCCAGCATTTT
cdr3_aa: CASSESSNQPQHF

j_call: TRBJ1-5
v_call: TRBV10-3
clone_size: .
d_call: .
cdr3_nt: TGTGCCATCAGTGAGACAAATAGCAATCAGCCCCAGCATTTT
cdr3_aa: CAISETNSNQPQHF

j_call: TRBJ1-1
v_call: TRBV5-1
clone_size: .
d_call: .
cdr3_nt: TGCGCCAGCAGCTTGGGACAGCAAATGAACACTGAAGCTTTCTTT
cdr3_aa: CASSLGQQMNTEAFF

j_call: TRBJ2-7
v_call: TRBV9
clone_size: .
d_call: TRBD1
cdr3_nt: TGTGCCAGCAGCAGACAGGGACAGGCCACCTACGAGCAGTACTTC
cdr3_aa: CASSRQGQATYEQYF

j_call: TRBJ2-7
v_call: TRBV7-3
clone_size: .
d_call: .
cdr3_nt: TGTGCCAGCAGCGACCACTTGGGCGAGCGGCACGAGCAGTACTTC
cdr3_aa: CASSDHLGERHEQYF

j_call: TRBJ2-1
v_call: TRBV18
clone_size: once
d_call: TRBD2
cdr3_nt: TGTGCCAGCTCGGAACGCGGGGGAGAGCAGTTCTTC
cdr3_aa: CASSERGGEQFF

j_call: TRBJ2-7
v_call: TRBV6-5
clone_size: .
d_call: .
cdr3_nt: TGTGCCACCACCGGGACAAAGGGCTACGAGCAGTACTTC
cdr3_aa: CATTGTKGYEQYF

j_call: TRBJ2-5
v_call: TRBV7-9
clone_size: .
d_call: .
cdr3_nt: TGTGCCAGCTTGATAGCGGTGGGCAGCCGAGAGACCCAGTACTTC
cdr3_aa: CASLIAVGSRETQYF

j_call: TRBJ1-5
v_call: TRBV27
clone_size: .
d_call: .
cdr3_nt: TGTGCCAGCAGTTCTTGGGAGTCTAGCAATCAGCCCCAGCATTTT
cdr3_aa: CASSSWESSNQPQHF

j_call: TRBJ1-1
v_call: TRBV10-3
clone_size: .
d_call: .
cdr3_nt: TGTGCCATCAAAGCCGGGAACACTGAAGCTTTCTTT
cdr3_aa: CAIKAGNTEAFF